The clone carrying this T cell receptor (beta chain) appeared many times. The antigen remains unidentified. These data come from a study of T cells in Graves' hyperthyroidism and ophthalmopathy. Whole-study findings and limits: The blood repertoire included most of the expanded thyroid clonotypes above 0.001.

There were TCR beta CDR3 regions amplified from RNA transcripts. HTBI primers drove first-round RT-PCR of the TCR CDR3. TCRdb called the multiplex PCR reads again in MiXCR, with one record for every CDR3 protein. Counted here are 340,000 or so distinct CDR3 sequences, roughly a fifth occurring once; the ten biggest clones make up around 45%. The V end lost 3 bases, the J end lost 8 bases, and 10 bases lay between the germline ends. The CDR3 is 12 amino acids. Germline lookup yields CDR1 ENHRY and CDR2 SYGVKD. Exclusion of patients followed from uncontrolled infection, other autoimmune disease, pregnancy or lactation. Clinical symptoms, serum thyroxine, TRAb, thyroid ultrasound and orbital computed tomography established diagnosis.

This clonotype originated in a woman between 50 and 59 years old with Graves' hyperthyroidism. The chain joins TRBV10-3 to TRBJ1-2; D ambiguous. The sequencing sample was made of blood. The CDR3 region is CAISEGSPGYTF. The CDR3 DNA reads TGTGCCATCAGTGAAGGCAGCCCAGGCTACACCTTC.